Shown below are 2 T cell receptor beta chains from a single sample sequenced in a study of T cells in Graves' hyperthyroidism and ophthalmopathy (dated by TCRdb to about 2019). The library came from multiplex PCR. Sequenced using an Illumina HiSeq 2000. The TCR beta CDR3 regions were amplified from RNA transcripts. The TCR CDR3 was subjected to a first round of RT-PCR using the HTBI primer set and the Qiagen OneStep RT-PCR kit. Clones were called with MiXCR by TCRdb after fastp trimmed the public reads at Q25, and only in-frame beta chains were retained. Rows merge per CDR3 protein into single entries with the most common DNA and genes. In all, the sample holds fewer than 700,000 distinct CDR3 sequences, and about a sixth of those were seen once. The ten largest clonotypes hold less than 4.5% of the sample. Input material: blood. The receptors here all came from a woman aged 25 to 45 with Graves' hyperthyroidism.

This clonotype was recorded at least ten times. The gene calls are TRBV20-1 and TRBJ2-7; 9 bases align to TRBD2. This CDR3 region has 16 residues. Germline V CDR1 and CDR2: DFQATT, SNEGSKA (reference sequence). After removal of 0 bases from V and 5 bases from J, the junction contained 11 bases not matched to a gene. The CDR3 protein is CSARDFKASGTHEQYF. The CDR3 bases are TGCAGTGCTAGAGATTTTAAGGCTAGCGGGACCCACGAGCAGTACTTC.

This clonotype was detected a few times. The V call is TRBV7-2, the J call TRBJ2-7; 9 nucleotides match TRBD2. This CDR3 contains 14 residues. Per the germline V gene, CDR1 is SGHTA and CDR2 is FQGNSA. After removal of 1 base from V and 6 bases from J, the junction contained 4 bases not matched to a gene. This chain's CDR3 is CASSLGTSEAEQYF. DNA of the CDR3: TGTGCCAGCAGCTTAGGGACTAGCGAGGCCGAGCAGTACTTC.